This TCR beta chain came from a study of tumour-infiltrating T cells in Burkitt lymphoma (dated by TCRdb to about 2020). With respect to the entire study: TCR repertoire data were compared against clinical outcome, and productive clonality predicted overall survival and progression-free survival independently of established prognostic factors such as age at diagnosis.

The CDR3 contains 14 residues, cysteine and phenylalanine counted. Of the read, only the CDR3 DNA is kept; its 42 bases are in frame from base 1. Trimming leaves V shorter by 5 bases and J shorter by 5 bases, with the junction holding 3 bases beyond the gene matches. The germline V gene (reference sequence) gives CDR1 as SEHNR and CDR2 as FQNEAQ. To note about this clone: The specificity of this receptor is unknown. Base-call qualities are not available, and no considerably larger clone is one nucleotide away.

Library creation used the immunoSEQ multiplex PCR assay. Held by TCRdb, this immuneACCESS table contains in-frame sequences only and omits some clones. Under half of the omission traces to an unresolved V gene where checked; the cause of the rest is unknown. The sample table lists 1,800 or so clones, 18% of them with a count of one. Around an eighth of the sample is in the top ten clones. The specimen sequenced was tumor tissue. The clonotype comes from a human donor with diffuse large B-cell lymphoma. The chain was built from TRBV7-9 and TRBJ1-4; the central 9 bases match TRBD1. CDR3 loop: CASSAGTGNEKLFF. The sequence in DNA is TGTGCCAGCAGCGCCGGGACAGGGAATGAAAAACTGTTTTTT. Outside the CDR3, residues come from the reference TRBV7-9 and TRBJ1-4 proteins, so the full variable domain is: DTGVSQNPRHKITKRGQNVTFRCDPISEHNRLYWYRQTLGQGPEFLTYFQNEAQLEKSRLLSDRFSAERPKGSFSTLEIQRTEQGDSAMYLCASSAGTGNEKLFFGSGTQLSVL.